The 6 T cell receptor beta chains in this list originate from one sample, sequenced in a study of T cells after yellow fever vaccination. A single record per CDR3 protein comes from TCRdb applying MiXCR to the 5' RACE reads. The top ten hold 2.5% to 3.5% of the sample, which has roughly 170,000 distinct CDR3 sequences, 6.2% seen once. The specimen was CD4+ T cells sorted from PBMCs, collected on the day of the first yellow fever vaccination. These receptor sequences come from a man aged 18 to 29 who received the YFV17D yellow fever vaccine.

This clonotype has only a few counts. The V call is TRBV6-5, the J call TRBJ1-4, with D perhaps matching TRBD1 (5 bases). The V and J ends lost 11 bases and 1 base respectively, with 14 bases between them. The CDR3 has 14 residues. Germline V gene sequence: CDR1 MNHEY, CDR2 SVGAGI. Here the CDR3 reads CAVGTRGTNEKLFF. The CDR3 DNA reads as TGTGCCGTCGGGACCCGGGGAACTAATGAAAAACTGTTTTTT.

The rearrangement uses TRBV11-2 and TRBJ2-2; D might be TRBD2 (6 bases). V was trimmed by 1 base and J by 5 bases, leaving 14 bases between them. Germline-derived CDR1 and CDR2 are SGHAT and FQNNGV. The length of the CDR3 is 16 residues. The CDR3 sequence: CASSLGRGSGTGELFF. For the CDR3, the DNA is TGTGCCAGCAGCTTAGGAAGGGGTAGCGGTACCGGGGAGCTGTTTTTT.

There are many counts of this clonotype. The chain is built from TRBV7-3 and TRBJ2-1; D is unresolved. Germline CDR1 reads SGHTA; CDR2 reads FQGTGA. The CDR3 is made up of 13 amino acids. V was trimmed by 0 bases and J by 9 bases, leaving 9 bases between them. CDR3 DNA sequence: TGTGCCAGCAGCTTAACGGGCCTCGGTGAGCAGTTCTTC. Protein: CASSLTGLGEQFF.

This clonotype was detected only a few times. The V gene is TRBV4-2, the J gene TRBJ1-4, with D possibly matching TRBD1 (5 bases). Trimming pared 0 bases from V and 2 bases from J, leaving 19 bases between. The CDR3 runs to 19 residues. Germline CDR1 reads LGHNA; CDR2 reads YNFKEQ. The CDR3 sequence: CASSQEGTGGAGTNEKLFF. Written as DNA, the CDR3 is TGTGCCAGCAGCCAAGAGGGGACGGGAGGTGCCGGGACTAATGAAAAACTGTTTTTT.

The V gene is TRBV6-5, the J gene TRBJ2-7; 8 nucleotides line up with TRBD1. The junction had 10 bases not matched to a gene; V was cut back by 0 bases and J by 6 bases. Germline CDR1 is MNHEY and CDR2 is SVGAGI. The CDR3 length is 16 residues. CDR3 bases: TGTGCCAGCAGTTACTCGCCGAGGACAGGGAGGCGCGAGCAGTACTTC. This gives the protein CASSYSPRTGRREQYF.

This clonotype has just a few counts. V gene TRBV5-1 combines with J gene TRBJ2-2; 12 positions match TRBD2. Per germline, CDR1 SGHRS and CDR2 YFSETQ. Trimming cost V 5 bases and J 0 bases; bases outside gene matches: 14. The CDR3 sequence is 20 residues long. The CDR3 DNA follows: TGCGCCAGCAGTTTTGCCGCGACTAGCGGGGGCCCTACGAACACCGGGGAGCTGTTTTTT. Its translation: CASSFAATSGGPTNTGELFF.